These 13 T cell receptor beta chains came from one sample sequenced in a study of blood T cell repertoires in COVID-19. Produced via immunoSEQ multiplex PCR; TCRdb's table is partial and in-frame only. This sample has about 220,000 clones, with around 80% found just once. Source material: peripheral blood. These receptors came from an older woman with acute or convalescent COVID-19.

This sequence joins TRBV6-5 and TRBJ1-2; TRBD1 agrees at 8 bases. V trimming: 6 bases; J trimming: 5 bases; junction bases outside the gene matches: 5. CDR1 and CDR2 from the germline V gene are MNHEY and SVGAGI. CDR3 length: 13 residues. The DNA for the CDR3 is TGTGCCAGCAGCGGGGACAGGACTTATGGCTACACCTTC. This codes for CASSGDRTYGYTF.

V gene TRBV29-1 combines with J gene TRBJ2-5; 7 bases line up with TRBD1. V dropped 6 bases and J dropped 5; count of bases not matched to a gene: 9. Germline V lookup: CDR1 SQVTM, CDR2 ANQGSEA. The CDR3 is 13 residues long. The CDR3 reads CSVRLDRVETQYF. DNA of the CDR3: TGCAGCGTCCGTCTTGACAGGGTGGAGACCCAGTACTTC. Drawing the rest from reference TRBV29-1 and TRBJ2-5, the complete variable domain is SAVISQKPSRDICQRGTSLTIQCQVDSQVTMMFWYRQQPGQSLTLIATANQGSEATYESGFVIDKFPISRPNLTFSTLTVSNMSPEDSSIYLCSVRLDRVETQYFGPGTRLLVL.

The J gene is TRBJ2-3, the V gene TRBV19, with no clear D. V was pared by 0 bases and J by 1 base, with 2 bases between. The germline V gene encodes CDR1 LNHDA and CDR2 SQIVND (reference sequence). This CDR3 has 13 amino acids. The CDR3 DNA follows: TGTGCCAGTAGTATAGACGGCACAGATACGCAGTATTTT. As protein: CASSIDGTDTQYF.

CDR3 sequence: CASIGGQGTPQHF. CDR3 DNA: TGTGCCAGCATCGGTGGACAGGGAACGCCCCAGCATTTT. The chain uses TRBV6-6 and TRBJ1-5; 8 bases fit TRBD1. V shed 7 bases, J shed 9 bases, and the junction held 8 bases outside the gene matches. Germline assignment: CDR1 MNHNY and CDR2 SVGAGI (reference sequence). This CDR3 is 13 amino acids long.

This clone was detected a few times. The chain employs TRBV18 and TRBJ1-6, with 8 nucleotides matching TRBD1. This CDR3 region has 14 residues. Germline-derived CDR1 and CDR2 are KGHSH and LQKENI. J lost 8 bases, V lost 3 bases, and 3 bases had no gene match. CDR3 coding DNA: TGTGCCAGCTCACCTACAGGGGGTGATTCACCCCTCCACTTT. Translation: CASSPTGGDSPLHF.

This clone came up a few times. The chain joins TRBV6-2 or TRBV6-3 to TRBJ2-2, with TRBD1 identical over 8 bases. The length of the CDR3 is 17 residues. Germline V gives CDR1 MNHEY, CDR2 SVGEGT. V dropped 5 bases and J dropped 3; count of bases not matched to a gene: 11. The CDR3 sequence: CASSHAGQELYTGELFF. The CDR3 bases are TGTGCCAGCAGTCACGCGGGACAGGAGCTATACACCGGGGAGCTGTTTTTT.

The chain recombines TRBV6-5 with TRBJ2-1, with D tentatively TRBD1 (5 bases). The V end lost 2 bases, the J end lost 2 bases, and 13 bases lay between the germline ends. The CDR3 is 16 amino acids. Germline lookup yields CDR1 MNHEY and CDR2 SVGAGI. CDR3 in DNA: TGTGCCAGCAGTTACCCTTACAGGAACACCTACAATGAGCAGTTCTTC. Its translation is CASSYPYRNTYNEQFF.

The chain carries TRBV2 and TRBJ1-4; no clear D. Germline V gene sequence: CDR1 SNHLY, CDR2 FYNNEI. V lost 8 bases and J lost 4, with 14 bases in between. The CDR3 totals 14 residues. CDR3 sequence: CASGQTGFNEKLFF. The CDR3 DNA reads as TGTGCCAGCGGTCAGACTGGATTTAATGAAAAACTGTTTTTT.

The chain is built from TRBV9 and TRBJ2-5; 9 nucleotides align to TRBD2. The J segment lost 5 bases and the V segment lost 0 bases, leaving 5 bases of the junction unmatched. CDR1 SGDLS and CDR2 YYNGEE come from the germline V gene. The CDR3 consists of 15 residues. CDR3 loop: CASSVVAGAGETQYF. The CDR3, as DNA: TGTGCCAGCAGCGTAGTAGCGGGGGCGGGGGAGACCCAGTACTTC. Complete variable domain (other parts from reference TRBV9 and TRBJ2-5): DSGVTQTPKHLITATGQRVTLRCSPRSGDLSVYWYQQSLDQGLQFLIQYYNGEERAKGNILERFSAQQFPDLHSELNLSSLELGDSALYFCASSVVAGAGETQYFGPGTRLLVL.

The V and J genes are TRBV7-6 and TRBJ2-7, with a tentative D call TRBD1 (6 bases). Trimming pared 5 bases from V and 5 bases from J, leaving 13 bases between. Germline V gives CDR1 SGHVS, CDR2 FNYEAQ. CDR3 size: 13 residues. The CDR3 coding sequence is TGTGCCAGCAGCCAGGGGATGGGCAACGAGCAGTACTTC. It encodes CASSQGMGNEQYF.

The chain uses TRBV6-1 and TRBJ2-5, with 7 positions matching TRBD1. CDR3 length equals 14 residues. V shed 3 bases and J 0 bases; nucleotides not matched to a gene: 1. The germline V gene encodes CDR1 MNHNS and CDR2 SASEGT. The CDR3 coding sequence is TGTGCCAGCAGTGACGGGACAGACCAAGAGACCCAGTACTTC. Its protein product is CASSDGTDQETQYF.

The chain has TRBV6-5 and TRBJ2-5; possible D gene TRBD2, 6 bases. The CDR3 has 15 residues. With 0 bases removed from V and 5 bases from J, the gap between germline ends came to 13 bases. Germline-derived CDR1 and CDR2 are MNHEY and SVGAGI. The DNA of the CDR3 is TGTGCCAGCAGTTACTCTGAGGGAGGTTGGGAGACCCAGTACTTC. This sequence encodes CASSYSEGGWETQYF.

This clone was counted a single time. This sequence joins TRBV7-2 and TRBJ2-5; 7 bases fit TRBD2. V was pared by 3 bases and J by 1 base, with 8 bases of the junction left unmatched. The CDR3 consists of 16 residues. Germline-derived CDR1 and CDR2 are SGHTA and FQGNSA. As DNA, the CDR3 is TGTGCCAGCAGCTTTCTAGCGGCCCTACTCCAAGAGACCCAGTACTTC. Protein: CASSFLAALLQETQYF.